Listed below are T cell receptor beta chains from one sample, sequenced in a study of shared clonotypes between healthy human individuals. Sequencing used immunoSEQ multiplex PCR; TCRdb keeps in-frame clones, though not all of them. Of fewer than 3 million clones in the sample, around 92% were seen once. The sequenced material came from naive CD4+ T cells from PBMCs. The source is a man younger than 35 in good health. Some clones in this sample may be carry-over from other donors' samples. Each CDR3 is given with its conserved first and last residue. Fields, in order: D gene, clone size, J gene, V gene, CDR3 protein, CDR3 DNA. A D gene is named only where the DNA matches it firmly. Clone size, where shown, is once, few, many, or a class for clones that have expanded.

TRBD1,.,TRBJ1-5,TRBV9,CASSPRGQQNQPQHF,TGTGCCAGCAGCCCCCGGGGACAGCAAAATCAGCCCCAGCATTTT
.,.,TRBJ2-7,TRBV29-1,CSVEDQGSYEQYF,TGCAGCGTAGAGGACCAGGGGTCCTACGAGCAGTACTTC
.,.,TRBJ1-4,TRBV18,CASSPQTVNNEKLFF,TGTGCCAGCTCACCTCAGACGGTGAATAATGAAAAACTGTTTTTT
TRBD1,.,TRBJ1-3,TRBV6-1,CACRQGQSGNTIYF,TGTGCCTGCCGACAGGGGCAATCTGGAAACACCATATATTTT
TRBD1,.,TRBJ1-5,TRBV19,CASSNRGPEPQHF,TGTGCCAGTAGTAACAGGGGGCCGGAGCCCCAGCATTTT
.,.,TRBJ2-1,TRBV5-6,CASSLRLSSYNEQFF,TGTGCCAGCAGCTTGCGCCTGAGCTCCTACAATGAGCAGTTCTTC
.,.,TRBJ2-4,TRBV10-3,CAISETGDLRNIQYF,TGTGCCATCAGTGAGACGGGAGACTTGAGAAACATTCAGTACTTC
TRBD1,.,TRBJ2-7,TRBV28,CASSWSGTAKDYEQYF,TGTGCCAGCAGCTGGTCGGGGACAGCCAAAGACTACGAGCAGTACTTC
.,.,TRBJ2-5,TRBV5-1,CASSNEETQYF,TGCGCCAGCTCCAACGAGGAGACCCAGTACTTC
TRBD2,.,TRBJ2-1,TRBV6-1,CASSQGHSGRRVNEQFF,TGTGCCAGCAGTCAAGGGCATAGCGGGAGAAGAGTCAATGAGCAGTTCTTC
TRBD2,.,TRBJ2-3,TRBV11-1,CASSRGEVGTDTQYF,TGTGCCAGCAGCCGGGGGGAGGTCGGCACAGATACGCAGTATTTT
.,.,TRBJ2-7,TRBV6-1,CASSEGPGPSYEQYF,TGTGCCAGCAGTGAAGGGCCAGGGCCCAGCTACGAGCAGTACTTC
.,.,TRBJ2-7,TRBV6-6,CASSYSQGYSYEQYF,TGTGCCAGCAGTTACTCTCAGGGTTACTCCTACGAGCAGTACTTC
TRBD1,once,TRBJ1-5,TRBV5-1,CASSEGQGHNQPQHF,TGCGCCAGCAGCGAGGGACAGGGGCACAATCAGCCCCAGCATTTT
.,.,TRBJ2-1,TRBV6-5,CASAGSSYNEQFF,TGTGCCAGCGCCGGGAGCTCCTACAATGAGCAGTTCTTC
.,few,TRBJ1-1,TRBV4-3,CASSQEARNTEAFF,TGCGCCAGCAGCCAAGAGGCCCGGAACACTGAAGCTTTCTTT
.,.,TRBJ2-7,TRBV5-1,CASSTPDRSSYEQYF,TGCGCCAGCAGCACCCCTGACAGGAGCTCCTACGAGCAGTACTTC
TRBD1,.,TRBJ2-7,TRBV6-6,CASIADRGGTYEQYF,TGTGCCAGCATCGCGGACAGGGGGGGCACCTACGAGCAGTACTTC
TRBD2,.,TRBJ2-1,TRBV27,CASSSLAGGTYNEQFF,TGTGCCAGCAGTTCACTAGCGGGAGGTACCTACAATGAGCAGTTCTTC